The 29 T cell receptor beta chains below were found in one sample sequenced in a study of OX40 agonist ivuxolimab in advanced cancers. Sequencing was performed with immunoSEQ multiplex PCR; in TCRdb, only in-frame clones are kept and a portion is missing. The sample lists approximately 13,000 clones, 70% to 85% occurring once. The source material was CD4+ or CD8+ T cells sorted from blood, sampled in a trial of the OX40 agonist ivuxolimab. Receptors originate from an adult with an advanced solid tumor such as melanoma, head and neck, liver or kidney cancer.

The chain carries TRBV9 and TRBJ1-1; D gene uncertain. From germline, CDR1 is SGDLS and CDR2 YYNGEE. CDR3 length equals 14 residues. V lost 0 bases, J lost 1 base, and 7 bases lay in between. The CDR3, as DNA: TGTGCCAGCAGCGTAGACCCTAAGAACACTGAAGCTTTCTTT. Translation gives CASSVDPKNTEAFF.

V is TRBV5-6 and J is TRBJ2-1, with 10 bases that match TRBD2. The junction had 11 bases not matched to a gene; V was cut back by 0 bases and J by 5 bases. Germline-derived CDR1 and CDR2 are SGHDT and YYEEEE. The CDR3 is 18 residues long. Here the CDR3 reads CASSLVAGGSEQNNEQFF. The CDR3 DNA reads TGTGCCAGCAGCTTGGTAGCGGGAGGCTCCGAACAAAACAATGAGCAGTTCTTC.

This rearrangement joins TRBV25-1 to TRBJ2-5; 14 bases are shared with TRBD2. Germline assignment: CDR1 MGHDK and CDR2 SYGVNS. The CDR3 extends over 15 amino acids. V lost 8 bases, J lost 5 bases, and 7 bases stayed unmatched. DNA for the CDR3: TGTGCCAGCGGGGGGACTAGCGGGAGTGTGGAGACCCAGTACTTC. It is translated as CASGGTSGSVETQYF.

The chain has TRBV19 and TRBJ1-1, with D perhaps matching TRBD1 (5 bases). There are 14 residues in the CDR3. The germline V and J ends were trimmed by 7 bases and 1 base, with 13 bases remaining between them. CDR1 and CDR2 (germline): LNHDA, SQIVND (reference sequence). CDR3: CASNWGPSNTEAFF. The CDR3 coding sequence is TGTGCCAGTAATTGGGGCCCCTCGAACACTGAAGCTTTCTTT.

The chain links TRBV19 to TRBJ2-1, with TRBD2 matching over 7 bases. This CDR3 comprises 12 residues. Per the germline V gene, CDR1 is LNHDA and CDR2 is SQIVND (reference sequence). Trimming took 1 base from V and 12 from J; bases not matched to a gene: 3. CDR3 coding DNA: TGTGCCAGTAGTATAGGCGCGGGAGCGCAGTTCTTC. This sequence encodes CASSIGAGAQFF. Based on the CDR3 plus reference TRBV19 and TRBJ2-1, the full variable domain is DGGITQSPKYLFRKEGQNVTLSCEQNLNHDAMYWYRQDPGQGLRLIYYSQIVNDFQKGDIAEGYSVSREKKESFPLTVTSAQKNPTAFYLCASSIGAGAQFFGPGTRLTVL.

This sequence joins TRBV5-1 and TRBJ1-1; TRBD1 is a possible D gene (6 bases). Trimming stripped 2 bases from V and 6 bases from J, with 8 bases between. Germline assignment: CDR1 SGHRS and CDR2 YFSETQ. CDR3 length: 12 residues. CDR3 in amino acids: CASSFGTPEAFF. CDR3 bases: TGCGCCAGCAGCTTCGGGACACCTGAAGCTTTCTTT. Full variable domain (missing parts from reference TRBV5-1 and TRBJ1-1): KAGVTQTPRYLIKTRGQQVTLSCSPISGHRSVSWYQQTPGQGLQFLFEYFSETQRNKGNFPGRFSGRQFSNSRSEMNVSTLELGDSALYLCASSFGTPEAFFGQGTRLTVV.

The rearrangement joins TRBV20-1 to TRBJ1-3; D gene uncertain. V was clipped by 3 bases and J by 4 bases, with 4 bases between them. The CDR3 spans 11 residues. Germline CDR1 and CDR2: DFQATT and SNEGSKA (reference sequence). Here the CDR3 reads CSARGGNTIYF. CDR3 nucleotide sequence: TGCAGTGCTAGGGGGGGAAACACCATATATTTT.

The chain combines TRBV11-2 with TRBJ2-7; D call uncertain. The V end lost 6 bases, the J end lost 0 bases, and 6 bases lay between the germline ends. The CDR3 has 12 residues. The germline gives CDR1 SGHAT, CDR2 FQNNGV. For the CDR3, the DNA is TGTGCCAGCAGTTTAAGCTCCTACGAGCAGTACTTC. Translated: CASSLSSYEQYF.

The chain carries TRBV7-6 and TRBJ1-2, with no clear D. The V and J ends lost 1 base and 6 bases respectively, with 12 bases between them. Germline loops: CDR1 SGHVS, CDR2 FNYEAQ. The CDR3 has 14 amino acids. CDR3 in DNA: TGTGCCAGCAGCTTAGATTTCCCGGTAGATGGCTACACCTTC. Its translation: CASSLDFPVDGYTF. The full variable domain, its missing parts supplied by reference TRBV7-6 and TRBJ1-2, is GAGVSQSPRYKVTKRGQDVALRCDPISGHVSLYWYRQALGQGPEFLTYFNYEAQQDKSGLPNDRFSAERPEGSISTLTIQRTEQRDSAMYRCASSLDFPVDGYTFGSGTRLTVV.

The rearrangement joins TRBV7-9 to TRBJ2-7, with a weak D call TRBD1 (7 bases). Germline values: CDR1 SEHNR, CDR2 FQNEAQ (reference sequence). Trimming stripped 5 bases from V and 7 bases from J, with 15 bases between. CDR3 length equals 13 residues. The CDR3 protein is CASSPQGGWEQYF. In DNA form, the CDR3 reads TGTGCCAGCAGCCCTCAGGGGGGATGGGAGCAGTACTTC.

The chain is built from TRBV6-6 and TRBJ1-5; the D is unclear. V lost 5 bases, J lost 7 bases, and 6 bases lay in between. Per the germline V gene, CDR1 is MNHNY and CDR2 is SVGAGI (reference sequence). The CDR3 totals 11 residues. CDR3 DNA sequence: TGTGCCAGCAGTGTGGGACAGCCCCAGCATTTT. It translates to CASSVGQPQHF.

The chain uses TRBV27 and TRBJ2-3, with TRBD2 identical over 9 bases. This CDR3 is built from 17 residues. J was trimmed by 0 bases and V by 5 bases; bases with no gene match: 9. In germline, CDR1 is MNHEY, CDR2 SMNVEV (reference sequence). The CDR3 sequence is CASSPYETSGSTDTQYF. CDR3 DNA: TGTGCCAGCAGTCCATACGAGACTAGCGGCAGCACAGATACGCAGTATTTT.

The V call is TRBV10-1, the J call TRBJ2-7; D is unclear. In germline, CDR1 is WNHNN, CDR2 SYGVQD (reference sequence). V was shortened by 2 bases and J by 2 bases, with 10 bases between the two germline ends. CDR3 size: 14 residues. The CDR3 DNA follows: TGCGCCAGCAGTGAGGCAACCGGCCCCTACGAGCAGTACTTC. Encoded protein: CASSEATGPYEQYF.

In this sample, this clone turned up a few times. The DNA of the CDR3 is TGTGCCAGTAGTCCGCAGGGGGGCAATCAGCCCCAGCATTTT. It translates to CASSPQGGNQPQHF. The chain uses TRBV19 and TRBJ1-5, with 7 bases that match TRBD1. V lost 5 bases and J lost 2; bases outside the gene matches: 3. The CDR3 spans 14 residues. Germline CDR1 LNHDA, CDR2 SQIVND (reference sequence).

This chain uses TRBV27 with TRBJ2-7, with D unclear. The germline CDR1 and CDR2 sequences are MNHEY and SMNVEV (reference sequence). V gave up 5 bases and J gave up 2 bases, with 10 bases separating them. CDR3 size: 13 residues. CDR3 protein: CASSPRGPYEQYF. CDR3 in DNA: TGTGCCAGCAGTCCCCGCGGACCCTACGAGCAGTACTTC.

The chain joins TRBV6-4 to TRBJ2-2; TRBD2 matches 9 bases. CDR3 length: 14 residues. V was clipped by 4 bases and J by 3 bases; unmatched bases: 0. Germline assignment: CDR1 MRHNA and CDR2 SNTAGT. The CDR3 bases are TGTGCCAGCAGTGCTAGCGGGGACACCGGGGAGCTGTTTTTT. It encodes CASSASGDTGELFF.

The chain couples TRBV10-3 to TRBJ2-6; D is uncertain. The germline CDR1 and CDR2 sequences are ENHRY and SYGVKD. The CDR3 runs to 18 residues. The V end lost 0 bases, the J end lost 0 bases, and 12 bases lay between the germline ends. CDR3 sequence (DNA): TGTGCCATCAGTGAGTCGGGGTTGTCGAGCTCTGGGGCCAACGTCCTGACTTTC. This gives the protein CAISESGLSSSGANVLTF.

This chain links TRBV19 with TRBJ1-2, with D perhaps TRBD1 (5 bases). Germline CDR1 LNHDA, CDR2 SQIVND (reference sequence). V lost 3 bases and J 7 bases, leaving 18 bases between the germline ends. The CDR3 runs to 15 residues. CDR3 in amino acids: CASSIGEFGAVGYTF. The CDR3 nucleotides are TGTGCCAGTAGTATCGGGGAGTTTGGGGCGGTTGGCTACACCTTC.

The genes are TRBV9 and TRBJ2-7; 9 nucleotides match TRBD2. The CDR3 consists of 14 residues. Germline V gene data show CDR1 as SGDLS and CDR2 as YYNGEE. V lost 4 bases to trimming and J lost 6 bases; unmatched junction nucleotides: 8. In DNA form, the CDR3 reads TGTGCCAGCAGCCGAGCGGGAGGTTTCTCCGAGCAGTACTTC. This encodes CASSRAGGFSEQYF.

This clone came up a few times. V is TRBV7-9 and J is TRBJ2-1; TRBD2 matches at 11 bases. Trimming removed 7 bases from V and 3 bases from J; junction bases left unmatched: 8. The CDR3 has 16 residues. Germline CDR1 is SEHNR and CDR2 is FQNEAQ (reference sequence). CDR3 protein: CASTESGTSGYNEQFF. In nucleotides, the CDR3 is TGTGCCAGCACTGAGTCCGGGACTAGCGGCTACAATGAGCAGTTCTTC.

The chain couples TRBV9 to TRBJ1-1; D perhaps matches TRBD1 (5 bases). Trimming cost V 4 bases and J 2 bases, with 12 bases left between them. In germline, CDR1 is SGDLS, CDR2 YYNGEE. The CDR3 length is 14 residues. CDR3 DNA sequence: TGTGCCAGCAGCTCCGGGGGGGTTAACACTGAAGCTTTCTTT. It specifies CASSSGGVNTEAFF. The whole variable domain, remainder taken from reference TRBV9 and TRBJ1-1, is DSGVTQTPKHLITATGQRVTLRCSPRSGDLSVYWYQQSLDQGLQFLIQYYNGEERAKGNILERFSAQQFPDLHSELNLSSLELGDSALYFCASSSGGVNTEAFFGQGTRLTVV.

This chain joins TRBV6-1 and TRBJ1-5, with 9 bases matching TRBD1. V gave up 6 bases and J gave up 5 bases; unmatched junction bases: 8. This CDR3 region has 15 residues. CDR1 is MNHNS, CDR2 SASEGT, per germline. The CDR3 DNA follows: TGTGCCAGCAGAACCGGGACAGGGTTTTATCAGCCCCAGCATTTT. Residues: CASRTGTGFYQPQHF.

The rearrangement links TRBV5-6 to TRBJ2-3; TRBD2 aligns across 9 bases. Germline values: CDR1 SGHDT, CDR2 YYEEEE. The V gene end was trimmed by 0 bases and the J gene end by 0 bases; junction bases not matched to a gene: 2. The CDR3 runs to 16 residues. CDR3: CASSLEREVSTDTQYF. DNA for the CDR3: TGTGCCAGCAGCTTGGAGCGGGAGGTTAGCACAGATACGCAGTATTTT.

V is TRBV6-6 and J is TRBJ2-7; tentative D call: TRBD1 (5 bases). Germline lookup yields CDR1 MNHNY and CDR2 SVGAGI (reference sequence). The CDR3 sequence is 14 residues long. Trimming took off 2 bases at V and 5 bases at J, with 13 bases between the two ends. As DNA, the CDR3 is TGTGCCAGCAGTTACCAGGACACCGACCACGAGCAGTACTTC. As protein: CASSYQDTDHEQYF.

This chain joins TRBV29-1 and TRBJ1-2; 8 positions agree with TRBD1. The CDR3 spans 14 residues. V trimming: 5 bases; J trimming: 0 bases; junction bases outside the gene matches: 5. The germline V gene encodes CDR1 SQVTM and CDR2 ANQGSEA. The DNA for the CDR3 is TGCAGCGTTACCCCACAGGGGGCTAACTATGGCTACACCTTC. Its translation is CSVTPQGANYGYTF.

CDR3 residues: CASSPGLGSYEQYF. DNA of the CDR3: TGTGCCAGCAGTCCGGGACTAGGGTCCTACGAGCAGTACTTC. The V gene is TRBV5-5, the J gene TRBJ2-7; TRBD2 agrees at 8 bases. Germline V gene data show CDR1 as SGHKS and CDR2 as YYEKEE (reference sequence). V gave up 5 bases and J gave up 1 base; unmatched junction bases: 5. CDR3 length equals 14 residues.

J is TRBJ2-1 and V is TRBV4-1; no definite D call. Germline V gives CDR1 MGHRA, CDR2 YSYEKL. V lost 0 bases, J lost 4 bases, and 10 bases lay in between. This CDR3 comprises 15 residues. CDR3 region: CASSQEPRGYNEQFF. The CDR3 nucleotides read TGCGCCAGCAGCCAAGAACCCCGAGGTTACAATGAGCAGTTCTTC.

The V gene is TRBV19, the J gene TRBJ1-5; no clear D gene. The germline V gene has CDR1 LNHDA and CDR2 SQIVND (reference sequence). The CDR3 length is 16 residues. V was clipped by 4 bases and J by 0 bases, with 13 bases between them. The CDR3 sequence: CASSTIDKNSNQPQHF. The CDR3 coding sequence is TGTGCCAGTAGTACGATCGACAAAAATAGCAATCAGCCCCAGCATTTT.

V usage is TRBV27 and J usage is TRBJ1-2; weak D call: TRBD1 (5 bases). The CDR3 has 17 amino acids. CDR1 is MNHEY and CDR2 is SMNVEV in the germline V gene (reference sequence). Trimming pared 0 bases from V and 4 bases from J, leaving 18 bases between. CDR3 in amino acids: CASSLSNSLGRAYGYTF. DNA for the CDR3: TGTGCCAGCAGTTTATCCAATTCTCTGGGGCGTGCCTATGGCTACACCTTC.